This T cell receptor beta chain was sequenced during a study of cytomegalovirus exposure and HLA in healthy donors. Findings and limits, study-wide: Subsequent analysis showed first-cohort TCR clusters tending to co-occur in 120 validation repertoires. Cytomegalovirus association was listed for about 180 TCR beta chains.

Regarding this clone: Its antigen is undetermined.

Clones were sequenced by immunoSEQ multiplex PCR, and TCRdb holds only the in-frame ones, with some missing. The data show about 130,000 clones, with about 88% seen just once and roughly 1.2% held by the top ten. It was the roughly 110-subject validation cohort, separate from the roughly 700-subject first cohort, to which the donors belonged. The sequence derives from a woman between 18 and 29 years old in good health and CMV-seronegative. The sample was PBMCs.

The CDR3 reads CAITGTDTEAFF. CDR3 coding DNA: TGTGCCATCACTGGGACAGACACTGAAGCTTTCTTT. This chain connects TRBV10-3 to TRBJ1-1; 7 nucleotides match TRBD1. Germline lookup yields CDR1 ENHRY and CDR2 SYGVKD. The V gene end was trimmed by 7 bases and the J gene end by 3 bases; junction bases not matched to a gene: 2. CDR3 length: 12 amino acids.